This T cell receptor (beta chain) was sequenced in a study of T cell repertoires in cytomegalovirus infection. About the research overall: As its CMV epitopes, the study selected recently identified HLA-C-restricted and well-studied HLA-B-restricted targets. In public TCR beta signatures, there were indications of both CMV infection and matching HLA type. General study results and limits: People with CMV and the relevant HLA were identified by cumulative public TCR beta family frequency. HLA-C-restricted CMV clonotypes gave the most frequent clonotype in two of eight donors.

The CDR3 sequence is 17 residues long. Germline CDR1 ENHRY, CDR2 SYGVKD. J was trimmed by 0 bases and V by 6 bases; bases with no gene match: 5. Each CDR3 protein is one row after TCRdb ran MiXCR on the reads. The table records approximately 350,000 distinct CDR3 sequences, about 35% of them present only once. This clonotype has more than one count but fewer than ten. Its antigen is as yet unknown. This receptor was obtained from a human donor in good health (CMV status not recorded). Some clones in this sample may be carry-over from other donors' samples. The chain links TRBV10-3 to TRBJ2-1; TRBD2 aligns across 13 bases. The specimen comprised cultured PBMCs, sampled from culture after CMV antigen stimulation. The CDR3 DNA reads TGTGCCATCAGGGGGACTAGCGGGACTAGCTCCTACAATGAGCAGTTCTTC. This translates into CAIRGTSGTSSYNEQFF.